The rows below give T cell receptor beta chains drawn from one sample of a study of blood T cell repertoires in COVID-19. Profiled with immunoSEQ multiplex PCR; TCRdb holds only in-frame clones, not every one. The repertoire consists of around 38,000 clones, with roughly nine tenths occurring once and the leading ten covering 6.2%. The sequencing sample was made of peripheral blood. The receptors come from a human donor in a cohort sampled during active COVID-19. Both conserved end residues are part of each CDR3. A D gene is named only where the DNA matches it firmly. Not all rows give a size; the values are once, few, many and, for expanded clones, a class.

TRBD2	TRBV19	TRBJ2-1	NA	TGTGCCAGCCGACTAGCGGGAGTAAACAATGAGCAGTTCTTC	CASRLAGVNNEQFF
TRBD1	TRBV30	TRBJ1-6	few	TGTGCCTGCGGCCCGGGACAGGTGAATTCACCCCTCCACTTT	CACGPGQVNSPLHF
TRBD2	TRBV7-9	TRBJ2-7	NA	TGTGCCAGCAGCTTAGTTAGCGGGACGGTAGCCTACGAGCAGTACTTC	CASSLVSGTVAYEQYF
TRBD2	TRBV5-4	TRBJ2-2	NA	TGTGCCAGCAGCTTGGGTAGCGGGCACGGGGAGCTGTTTTTT	CASSLGSGHGELFF
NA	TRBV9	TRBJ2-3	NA	TGTGCCAGCAGCGCCCACAGCGGACAGAGCACAGATACGCAGTATTTT	CASSAHSGQSTDTQYF
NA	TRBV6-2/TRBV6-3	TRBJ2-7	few	TGTGCCAGCAGTTACGAAGGTAGCCGTAAATCCTACGAGCAGTACTTC	CASSYEGSRKSYEQYF
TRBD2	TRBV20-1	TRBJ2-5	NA	TGCAGTGCTAGTCCACCACTAGCGGCTGTCCAAGAGACCCAGTACTTC	CSASPPLAAVQETQYF
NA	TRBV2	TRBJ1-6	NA	TGTGCCAGCAGTGAAGTGGTTCCCTGGAGTAATTCACCCCTCCACTTT	CASSEVVPWSNSPLHF
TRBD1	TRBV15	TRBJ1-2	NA	TGTGCCACCAGCAGGCAGGGGGCGCGGGGCTACACCTTC	CATSRQGARGYTF
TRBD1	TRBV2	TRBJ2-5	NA	TGTGCCAGCAGGGACGGACAGGGGATGGAGACCCAGTACTTC	CASRDGQGMETQYF
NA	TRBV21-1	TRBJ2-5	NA	TGTGCCAGCAGCAACTTAGCGGGGGGGTATGAGACCCAGTACTTC	CASSNLAGGYETQYF
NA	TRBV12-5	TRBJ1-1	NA	TGTGCCTCAGCGACAGAACTCCCAGAAGCTTTCTTT	CASATELPEAFF
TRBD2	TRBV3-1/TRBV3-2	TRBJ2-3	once	TGTGCCAGCAGCCAAGGGTCCGGGGGGGGCCGGGATACGCAGTATTTT	CASSQGSGGGRDTQYF